This T cell receptor beta chain was obtained from a study of radiation and T cells in renal cell carcinoma. Whole-study results and caveats: Top tumor clonotypes rose in blood 2 weeks post-radiation, then contracted. In nephrectomy-only tumors, top 100 clonotypes averaged around 40%, versus around 54% irradiated. Dominant CDR3 motifs occupied more repertoire in irradiated than control tumors.

The treatment was: 15 Gy SBRT to primary tumor, nephrectomy 4 weeks later. Clear cell pathology was present in this patient's renal cell carcinoma. In this sample, this clone turned up a few times. Its antigen is still unknown. The germline gives CDR1 MNHEY, CDR2 SVGAGI. The CDR3 sequence is 13 residues long. The V end lost 5 bases, the J end lost 4 bases, and 9 bases lay between the germline ends. This table comes from immunoSEQ multiplex PCR, and its TCRdb copy is limited to in-frame clones, with some not included. The sample records some 20,000 clones, 45% to 50% being singletons. The chain links TRBV6-5 to TRBJ1-5; possibly TRBD1 for D (5 bases). The sample consisted of tumor tissue, taken from a patient whose treatment included radiotherapy and nephrectomy. The clonotype was recovered from a woman in her forties or fifties with renal cell carcinoma. CDR3 nucleotides: TGTGCCAGCAGTCCCGACAGAAATCAGCCCCAGCATTTT. Amino acids: CASSPDRNQPQHF.